The T cell receptor (beta chain) described here comes from a study of blood T cells in healthy people across ages. It was with a sample-barcoded 5' primer and a J-beta primer mix that a second PCR of roughly 6 to 12 cycles was run. Tags on each cDNA molecule came from a template-switch adaptor with 12 random nucleotides. TCRdb recomputed calls from the 5' RACE reads with MiXCR, one row per CDR3 protein. Seen here are some 700,000 distinct CDR3 sequences, 40% to 45% observed once, and the top ten hold less than 25%. Per sample, extraction of total RNA gave at least 5.5 micrograms in every case. The study's findings and limits: Compared with aged donors, long-lived donors showed fewer expanded clones, suggesting selection. Investigators treated diversity estimates from one million T cells as underestimates.

This clonotype has just a few counts. As yet, its antigen is unknown. The receptor was derived from a woman aged 60-70 years in good health. Specimen: blood.

The CDR3 sequence is CASSEYIGKEADTQYF. The CDR3, as DNA: TGTGCCAGCAGTGAATATATCGGGAAAGAAGCAGATACGCAGTATTTT. The chain uses TRBV25-1 and TRBJ2-3, with D possibly being TRBD2 (5 bases). CDR1 is MGHDK and CDR2 is SYGVNS in the germline V gene. This CDR3 contains 16 residues. V lost 0 bases, J lost 4 bases, and 14 bases lay in between.